This T cell receptor beta chain was profiled in a study of regulatory T cells in long-lasting Graves disease. Looking at the study overall: Persistent cases took antithyroid drugs over 5 years and stayed TSH receptor antibody positive.

The sample's time point: persistent/refractory GD, antithyroid drugs over 5 years with positive TRAb. Scientists built the TCR library using RNA that was extracted from PBMCs. Looked up from germline, CDR1 is KGHSH and CDR2 is LQKENI. The CDR3 totals 14 residues. Trimming stripped 0 bases from V and 2 bases from J, with 7 bases between. Broader study findings: Persistent Graves' disease cases displayed lower TCR diversity than newly diagnosed ones. Persistent disease showed a preference for TRBV28, TRBJ1-2 and TRBJ2-5. Possibly, too few samples lowered accuracy.

In the case of this clonotype: Its antigen is as yet unknown.

Arm-PCR of CDR3 regions and iRepertoire HTBI primers were the basis on which TCR beta libraries were built. One entry per CDR3 protein results from TCRdb running MiXCR on the multiplex PCR reads. The sample shows 390,000 or so distinct CDR3 sequences, around 23% of them seen only once. The TCR comes from a woman aged 40 to 50 with Graves disease. The V call is TRBV18, the J call TRBJ2-5; no definite D call. The source material was peripheral blood mononuclear cells (PBMCs), sampled when the disease was refractory, from a patient treated with antithyroid drugs. In DNA form, the CDR3 reads TGTGCCAGCTCACCACCGAACGGGCAAGAGACCCAGTACTTC. This sequence encodes CASSPPNGQETQYF.